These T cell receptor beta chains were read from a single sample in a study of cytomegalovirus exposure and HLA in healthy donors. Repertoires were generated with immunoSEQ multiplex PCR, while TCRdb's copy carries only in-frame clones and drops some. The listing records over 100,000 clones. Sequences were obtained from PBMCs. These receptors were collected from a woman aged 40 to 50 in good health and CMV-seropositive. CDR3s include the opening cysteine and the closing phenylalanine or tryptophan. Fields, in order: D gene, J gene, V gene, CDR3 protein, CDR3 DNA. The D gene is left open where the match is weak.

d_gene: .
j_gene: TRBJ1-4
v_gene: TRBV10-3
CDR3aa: CAIKGAQNEKLFF
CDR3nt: TGTGCCATCAAAGGGGCGCAGAATGAAAAACTGTTTTTT

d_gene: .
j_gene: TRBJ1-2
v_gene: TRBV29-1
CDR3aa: CSVGSPRGNYGYTF
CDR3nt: TGCAGCGTTGGTTCCCCCCGGGGTAACTATGGCTACACCTTC

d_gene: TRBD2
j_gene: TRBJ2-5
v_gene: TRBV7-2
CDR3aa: CASSLNLAVSRYF
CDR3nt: TGTGCCAGCAGCTTAAATCTAGCGGTTAGTAGGTACTTC

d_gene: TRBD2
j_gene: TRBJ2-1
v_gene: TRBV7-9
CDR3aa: CASSPVVLAGGHQFF
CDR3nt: TGTGCCAGCAGCCCAGTAGTTCTAGCGGGAGGTCATCAGTTCTTC

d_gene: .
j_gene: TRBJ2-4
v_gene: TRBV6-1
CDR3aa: CASSPRLGAKNIQYF
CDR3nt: TGTGCCAGCAGTCCCAGGCTTGGGGCCAAAAACATTCAGTACTTC

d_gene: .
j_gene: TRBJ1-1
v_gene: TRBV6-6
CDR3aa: CASSYEGTELNTEAFF
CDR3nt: TGTGCCAGCAGTTACGAGGGCACGGAATTGAACACTGAAGCTTTCTTT

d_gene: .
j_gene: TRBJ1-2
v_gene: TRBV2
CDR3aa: CASSERWQQDGYTF
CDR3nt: TGTGCCAGCAGCGAGCGGTGGCAGCAAGATGGCTACACCTTC

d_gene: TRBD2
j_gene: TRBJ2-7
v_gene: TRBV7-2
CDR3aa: CASSFPGTSGSYEQYF
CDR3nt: TGTGCCAGCAGCTTCCCTGGGACTAGCGGATCCTACGAGCAGTACTTC

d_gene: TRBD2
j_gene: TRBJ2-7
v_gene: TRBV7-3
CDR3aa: CAPRRGQAGGFDYEQYF
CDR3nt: TGTGCCCCCAGGAGGGGGCAAGCGGGAGGGTTCGACTACGAGCAGTACTTC

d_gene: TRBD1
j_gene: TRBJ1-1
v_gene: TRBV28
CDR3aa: CASSQRTGIVQNTEAFF
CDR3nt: TGTGCCAGCAGTCAACGGACAGGGATAGTTCAGAACACTGAAGCTTTCTTT

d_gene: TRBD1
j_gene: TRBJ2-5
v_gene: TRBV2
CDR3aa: CASSEPLIGGLETQYF
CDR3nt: TGTGCCAGCAGTGAACCCTTGATAGGGGGCTTGGAGACCCAGTACTTC

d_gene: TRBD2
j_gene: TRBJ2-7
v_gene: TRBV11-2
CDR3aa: CASGMSGRGYEQYF
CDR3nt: TGTGCCAGCGGAATGAGCGGGAGAGGGTACGAGCAGTACTTC

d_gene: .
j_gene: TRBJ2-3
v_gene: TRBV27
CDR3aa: CASSVASTDTQYF
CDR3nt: TGTGCCAGCAGCGTAGCGAGCACAGATACGCAGTATTTT

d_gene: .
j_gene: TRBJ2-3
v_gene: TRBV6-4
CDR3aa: CASSDSSETDTQYF
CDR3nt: TGTGCCAGCAGTGACTCGAGCGAAACAGATACGCAGTATTTT

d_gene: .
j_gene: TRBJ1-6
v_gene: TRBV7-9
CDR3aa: CASSLGGRGNSPLHF
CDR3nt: TGTGCCAGCAGCCTCGGGGGGAGAGGGAATTCACCCCTCCACTTT

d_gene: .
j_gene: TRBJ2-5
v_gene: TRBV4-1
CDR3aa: CASSQERDTQYF
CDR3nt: TGCGCCAGCAGCCAAGAGCGGGACACCCAGTACTTC

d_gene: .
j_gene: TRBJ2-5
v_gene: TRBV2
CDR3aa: CASGWRGQETQYF
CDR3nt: TGTGCCAGCGGATGGAGGGGCCAAGAGACCCAGTACTTC

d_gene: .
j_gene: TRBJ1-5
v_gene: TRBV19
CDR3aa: CASSPSGGNQPQHF
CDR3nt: TGTGCCAGTAGCCCATCAGGGGGCAATCAGCCCCAGCATTTT

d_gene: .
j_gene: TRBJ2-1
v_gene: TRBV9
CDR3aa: CASSAQGKGSYNEQFF
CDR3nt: TGTGCCAGCAGCGCGCAGGGAAAGGGGTCCTACAATGAGCAGTTCTTC

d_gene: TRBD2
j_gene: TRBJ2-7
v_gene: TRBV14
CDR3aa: CASSQDRLAGVGEQYF
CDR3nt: TGTGCCAGCAGCCAAGACCGACTAGCGGGAGTAGGGGAGCAGTACTTC

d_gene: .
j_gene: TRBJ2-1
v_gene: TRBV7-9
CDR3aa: CASSSSRREDEQFF
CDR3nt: TGTGCCAGCAGCTCGAGTAGAAGAGAAGATGAGCAGTTCTTC

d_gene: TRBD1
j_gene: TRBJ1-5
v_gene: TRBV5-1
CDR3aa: CASSLGTGGIDQPQHF
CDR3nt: TGCGCCAGCAGCTTGGGGACAGGGGGGATCGATCAGCCCCAGCATTTT

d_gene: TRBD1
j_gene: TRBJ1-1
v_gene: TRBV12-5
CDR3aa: CASGPGQGADTEAFF
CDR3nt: TGTGCTAGTGGTCCCGGACAGGGGGCTGACACTGAAGCTTTCTTT

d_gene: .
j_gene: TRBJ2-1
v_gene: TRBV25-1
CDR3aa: CASSEYGGDSYNEQFF
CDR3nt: TGTGCCAGCAGTGAATATGGCGGGGATTCCTACAATGAGCAGTTCTTC

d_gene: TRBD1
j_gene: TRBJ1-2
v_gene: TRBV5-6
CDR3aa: CASSMDRFNYGYTF
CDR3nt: TGTGCCAGCAGCATGGACAGGTTCAACTATGGCTACACCTTC

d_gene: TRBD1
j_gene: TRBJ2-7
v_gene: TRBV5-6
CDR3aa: CASSRTGGWGEQYF
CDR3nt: TGTGCCAGCAGCCGTACAGGGGGCTGGGGCGAGCAGTACTTC

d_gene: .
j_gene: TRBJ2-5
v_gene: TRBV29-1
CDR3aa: CSVEGGWRQETQYF
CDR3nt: TGCAGCGTCGAGGGAGGATGGAGGCAAGAGACCCAGTACTTC

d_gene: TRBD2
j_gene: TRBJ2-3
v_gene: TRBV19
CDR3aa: CASSIWLAGSTDTQYF
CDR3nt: TGTGCCAGTAGTATATGGCTAGCGGGTAGCACAGATACGCAGTATTTT

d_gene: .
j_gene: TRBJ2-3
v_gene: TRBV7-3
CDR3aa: CASSREGAADTQYF
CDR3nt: TGTGCCAGCAGCCGGGAGGGGGCAGCAGATACGCAGTATTTT

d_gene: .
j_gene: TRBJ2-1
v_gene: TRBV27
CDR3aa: CASSLSGSEQFF
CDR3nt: TGTGCCAGCAGTTTAAGTGGTAGTGAGCAGTTCTTC

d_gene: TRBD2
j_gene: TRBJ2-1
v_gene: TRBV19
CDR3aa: CATLAGAGYNEQFF
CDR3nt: TGTGCCACCTTAGCGGGAGCGGGATACAATGAGCAGTTCTTC

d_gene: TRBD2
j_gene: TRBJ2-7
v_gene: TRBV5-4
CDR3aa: CASSLGSGSYEQYF
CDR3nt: TGTGCCAGCAGCTTGGGTAGCGGGAGTTACGAGCAGTACTTC